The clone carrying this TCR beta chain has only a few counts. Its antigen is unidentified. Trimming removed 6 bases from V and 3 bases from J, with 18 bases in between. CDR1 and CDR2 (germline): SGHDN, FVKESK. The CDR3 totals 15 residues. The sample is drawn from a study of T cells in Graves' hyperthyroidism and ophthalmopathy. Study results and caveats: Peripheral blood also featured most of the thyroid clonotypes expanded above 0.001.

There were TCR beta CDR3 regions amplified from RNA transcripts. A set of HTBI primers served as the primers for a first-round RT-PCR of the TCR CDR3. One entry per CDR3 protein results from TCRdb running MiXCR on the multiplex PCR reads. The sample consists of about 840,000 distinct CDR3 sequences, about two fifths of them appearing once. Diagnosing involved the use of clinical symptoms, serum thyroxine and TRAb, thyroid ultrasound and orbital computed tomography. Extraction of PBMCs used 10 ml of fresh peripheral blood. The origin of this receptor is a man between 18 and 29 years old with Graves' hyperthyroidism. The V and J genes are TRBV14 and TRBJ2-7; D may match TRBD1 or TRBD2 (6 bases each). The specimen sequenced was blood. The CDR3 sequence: CASSDLGGLGYEQYF. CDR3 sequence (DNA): TGTGCCAGCAGTGATCTTGGGGGGCTAGGCTACGAGCAGTACTTC.